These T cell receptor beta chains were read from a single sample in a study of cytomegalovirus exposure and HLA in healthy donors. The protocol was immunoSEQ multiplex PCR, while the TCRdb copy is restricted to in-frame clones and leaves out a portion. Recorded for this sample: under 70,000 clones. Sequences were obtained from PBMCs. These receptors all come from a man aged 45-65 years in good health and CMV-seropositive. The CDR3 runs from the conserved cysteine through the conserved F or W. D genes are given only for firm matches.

CASSVESGNTYGYTF TGTGCCAGCAGCGTAGAATCAGGTAATACCTATGGCTACACCTTC NA TRBJ1-2 15 TRBV9
CASSEDRVRTEAFF TGTGCCAGTAGTGAGGACAGGGTTCGGACTGAAGCTTTCTTT TRBD1 TRBJ1-1 14 TRBV19
CASSYPGGSGNTIYF TGTGCCAGCAGTTACCCAGGGGGTTCGGGAAACACCATATATTTT TRBD1 TRBJ1-3 15 TRBV6-6
CASSLADSYEQYF TGTGCTAGCAGCTTAGCGGACAGCTACGAGCAGTACTTC NA TRBJ2-7 13 TRBV7-7
CASSWLGPGTGELFF TGTGCCAGCAGTTGGCTGGGGCCGGGCACCGGGGAGCTGTTTTTT NA TRBJ2-2 15 TRBV2
CASRREIGELFF TGTGCCAGCCGGCGGGAAATCGGGGAGCTGTTTTTT NA TRBJ2-2 12 TRBV2
CASSQETGGADNEQFF TGTGCCAGCAGCCAAGAGACAGGGGGCGCCGACAATGAGCAGTTCTTC TRBD1 TRBJ2-1 16 TRBV4-2
CASSPKSGGAATDTQYF TGTGCCAGCTCACCAAAAAGCGGGGGGGCCGCGACAGATACGCAGTATTTT TRBD2 TRBJ2-3 17 TRBV18
CASSYSTTPAYEQYF TGTGCCAGCAGTTACTCGACTACCCCAGCCTACGAGCAGTACTTC NA TRBJ2-7 15 TRBV6-5
CASSPQGNTEAFF TGTGCCAGCAGCCCACAGGGAAACACTGAAGCTTTCTTT NA TRBJ1-1 13 TRBV5-4
CASSFDRETYEQYF TGCGCCAGCAGCTTTGACAGGGAAACCTACGAGCAGTACTTC TRBD1 TRBJ2-7 14 TRBV5-1
CASSTGAYEQYF TGTGCCAGCAGTACCGGGGCCTACGAGCAGTACTTC NA TRBJ2-7 12 TRBV2
CASSPRPGVGTQYF TGTGCCAGCAGCCCACGTCCAGGGGTAGGGACCCAGTACTTC NA TRBJ2-5 14 TRBV7-3
CGTGGRTEAFF TGTGGGACAGGGGGAAGGACTGAAGCTTTCTTT TRBD1 TRBJ1-1 11 TRBV19
CSVGGQGARTEAFF TGCAGCGTTGGGGGGCAGGGGGCCCGAACTGAAGCTTTCTTT TRBD1 TRBJ1-1 14 TRBV29-1
CASSISNSGETQYF TGTGCCAGTAGTATAAGTAACAGCGGAGAGACCCAGTACTTC NA TRBJ2-5 14 TRBV19
CASSPVMGLPTDTQYF TGCGCCAGCAGCCCGGTGATGGGACTACCCACAGATACGCAGTATTTT TRBD2 TRBJ2-3 16 TRBV4-3
CAWKGGQGAYEQYF TGTGCCTGGAAGGGGGGACAGGGGGCTTACGAGCAGTACTTC TRBD1 TRBJ2-7 14 TRBV30
CASSFPTSMNTEAFF TGTGCCAGCAGTTTCCCGACAAGTATGAACACTGAAGCTTTCTTT NA TRBJ1-1 15 TRBV28
CASSLNSLQQLEQFF TGTGCCAGCAGCTTAAACAGCCTCCAACAACTTGAGCAGTTCTTC NA TRBJ2-1 15 TRBV7-9
CASSQGQVGQGTEAFF TGCGCCAGCAGCCAGGGGCAGGTAGGACAGGGCACTGAAGCTTTCTTT TRBD1 TRBJ1-1 16 TRBV4-3
CASKGTGTSPLHF TGTGCCAGCAAAGGGACAGGAACGTCACCCCTCCACTTT TRBD1 TRBJ1-6 13 TRBV4-2
CASRTGGYEQYF TGTGCCAGCAGGACAGGGGGCTACGAGCAGTACTTC TRBD1 TRBJ2-7 12 TRBV28
CSGRGGTGDEAFF TGCAGCGGGCGCGGCGGGACAGGGGACGAAGCTTTCTTT TRBD1 TRBJ1-1 13 TRBV29-1
CASSPGGVAKNIQYF TGTGCCAGCAGCCCCGGGGGGGTAGCCAAAAACATTCAGTACTTC TRBD2 TRBJ2-4 15 TRBV6-5
CASSGAGAGNTIYF TGTGCCAGCAGTGGGGCAGGGGCTGGAAACACCATATATTTT NA TRBJ1-3 14 TRBV5-6
CASSLGRVNYGYTF TGTGCCAGCAGCTTAGGGCGGGTAAACTATGGCTACACCTTC NA TRBJ1-2 14 TRBV7-2
CASSWTSGKVGELFF TGTGCCAGTAGTTGGACTAGCGGGAAGGTGGGGGAGCTGTTTTTT TRBD2 TRBJ2-2 15 TRBV19
CASSTSARLNTEAFF TGTGCCAGTAGTACCTCGGCGCGGTTAAACACTGAAGCTTTCTTT NA TRBJ1-1 15 TRBV19
CASSQDRGNTQYF TGCGCCAGCAGCCAAGATAGGGGGAATACGCAGTATTTT NA TRBJ2-3 13 TRBV4-3
CASSVNSGIADTQYF TGTGCCAGCAGTGTTAATAGCGGGATAGCGGATACGCAGTATTTT TRBD2 TRBJ2-3 15 TRBV6-1
CASSSQGGGNEKLFF TGTGCCAGCAGCTCGCAGGGGGGAGGTAATGAAAAACTGTTTTTT TRBD1 TRBJ1-4 15 TRBV11-2
CASSRDNLRRTEAFF TGTGCCAGCAGTCGGGACAACCTTCGGCGGACTGAAGCTTTCTTT NA TRBJ1-1 15 TRBV5-4
CASSSPGQGIINQPQHF TGTGCCAGCAGTTCTCCGGGACAGGGGATAATCAATCAGCCCCAGCATTTT TRBD1 TRBJ1-5 17 TRBV28
CASSPGTGGIVTEAFF TGCGCCAGCAGCCCCGGGACAGGGGGCATCGTTACTGAAGCTTTCTTT TRBD1 TRBJ1-1 16 TRBV5-1
CASSVGTLMNTGELFF TGTGCCAGCAGCGTAGGGACATTGATGAACACCGGGGAGCTGTTTTTT NA TRBJ2-2 16 TRBV9
CASSVFPPGENTGELFF TGTGCCAGCAGCGTTTTCCCTCCAGGGGAGAACACCGGGGAGCTGTTTTTT NA TRBJ2-2 17 TRBV9
CSVQSPDKANYGYTF TGCAGCGTTCAAAGCCCAGACAAAGCCAACTATGGCTACACCTTC NA TRBJ1-2 15 TRBV29-1
CASSSGQGNEQFF TGTGCCAGCAGCTCGGGACAGGGGAATGAGCAGTTCTTC TRBD1 TRBJ2-1 13 TRBV5-6
CASSLAGGVHFGYTF TGTGCCAGCAGCTTAGCGGGGGGGGTGCACTTTGGCTACACCTTC NA TRBJ1-2 15 TRBV11-2
CASSPGQGKNEKLFF TGCGCCAGCAGCCCGGGACAGGGGAAAAATGAAAAACTGTTTTTT TRBD1 TRBJ1-4 15 TRBV5-1
CASSGDSEQYF TGTGCCAGCAGCGGGGACAGTGAGCAGTACTTC TRBD1 TRBJ2-7 11 TRBV9
CASSIGTALNTEAFF TGTGCCAGTAGTATCGGGACAGCCTTGAACACTGAAGCTTTCTTT TRBD1 TRBJ1-1 15 TRBV19
CASSPGAGAEAFF TGTGCCAGCAGCCCGGGGGCGGGAGCAGAAGCTTTCTTT NA TRBJ1-1 13 TRBV11-3
CASSLRGGLVEQYF TGCGCCAGCAGCTTAAGGGGTGGTTTAGTCGAGCAGTACTTC NA TRBJ2-7 14 TRBV5-1
CASSRTGGLEQYF TGCGCCAGCAGCCGCACAGGGGGCCTCGAGCAGTACTTC TRBD1 TRBJ2-7 13 TRBV4-3
CASEPGQGAPTEAFF TGCGCCAGCGAACCGGGACAGGGGGCTCCCACTGAAGCTTTCTTT TRBD1 TRBJ1-1 15 TRBV4-1
CSASSVAGYTF TGCAGTGCTAGTTCCGTGGCCGGCTACACCTTC NA TRBJ1-2 11 TRBV20-1
CASSEVTPSSYEQYF TGTGCCAGCAGTGAAGTTACACCTTCCTCCTACGAGCAGTACTTC NA TRBJ2-7 15 TRBV6-1
CASSIGLSDNEQFF TGTGCCAGTAGTATAGGTCTTTCCGACAATGAGCAGTTCTTC NA TRBJ2-1 14 TRBV19
CASSPSGSANGETQYF TGCGCCAGCAGCCCATCGGGATCCGCGAACGGAGAGACCCAGTACTTC NA TRBJ2-5 16 TRBV5-1
CASRQSRGYNEKLFF TGTGCCAGTAGGCAGTCCCGAGGGTATAATGAAAAACTGTTTTTT NA TRBJ1-4 15 TRBV19
CSVGWTEETQYF TGCAGCGTTGGGTGGACAGAAGAGACCCAGTACTTC NA TRBJ2-5 12 TRBV29-1
CASSIEGLVSYNEQFF TGTGCCAGTAGTATAGAAGGACTCGTCTCCTACAATGAGCAGTTCTTC NA TRBJ2-1 16 TRBV19
CASSFVGGGRTDTQYF TGTGCCAGCAGCTTCGTCGGCGGGGGTCGCACAGATACGCAGTATTTT TRBD2 TRBJ2-3 16 TRBV5-6